The 25 T cell receptor beta chains given below trace back to one sample, sequenced in a study of blood T cells in healthy people across ages. A sample-barcoded 5' primer and a J-beta primer mix were used in a second PCR of roughly 7 to 11 cycles. Using its own MiXCR run on the 5' RACE reads, TCRdb lists one record per CDR3 protein. The sample includes 500,000 to 650,000 distinct CDR3 sequences, about 27% seen only once; the top ten take approximately 3.5%. The same sample was also used in a study of T cells of mothers and their children.

Input material: blood. The receptors originated from a boy between 2 and 15 years old in good health.

J is TRBJ2-5 and V is TRBV13; D uncertain. The CDR3 covers 12 residues. Germline CDR1 and CDR2: PRHDT and FYEKMQ (reference sequence). The V and J ends lost 3 bases and 6 bases respectively, with 8 bases between them. In DNA, the CDR3 is TGTGCCAGCAGCTTTCCCCGGCAGACCCAGTACTTC. It translates to CASSFPRQTQYF.

The gene calls are TRBV20-1 and TRBJ2-7; TRBD2 agrees at 7 bases. V was pared by 5 bases and J by 4 bases, with 14 bases of the junction left unmatched. CDR1 and CDR2 (germline): DFQATT, SNEGSKA (reference sequence). The CDR3 spans 15 residues. The chain's CDR3 is CSAAAPSSGPYEQYF. The CDR3 DNA follows: TGCAGTGCTGCCGCTCCTTCTAGCGGACCATACGAGCAGTACTTC.

This clonotype was detected a few times. The rearrangement joins TRBV9 to TRBJ2-2, with a possible D match to TRBD1 (6 bases). CDR1 and CDR2 from the germline V gene are SGDLS and YYNGEE. The CDR3 sequence is 13 residues long. Trimming took 3 bases from V and 7 from J, leaving 10 bases between them. CDR3 loop: CASSAQGIGELFF. The CDR3 nucleotides read TGTGCCAGCAGCGCCCAGGGGATCGGGGAGCTGTTTTTT.

V is TRBV6-5 and J is TRBJ2-2; 9 bases map to TRBD1. The V gene's germline CDR1 is MNHEY and CDR2 SVGAGI. The CDR3 runs to 18 residues. The trim removed 4 bases at V and 2 bases at J, leaving 11 bases unmatched. The CDR3 nucleotides are TGTGCCAGCAGTTTTCTTACCGGGACAGGGACAAACACCGGGGAGCTGTTTTTT. As protein: CASSFLTGTGTNTGELFF.

The CDR3 is CASSEALQRPYEQYF. Written as DNA, the CDR3 is TGTGCCAGCAGTGAAGCGCTTCAAAGGCCGTACGAGCAGTACTTC. The chain employs TRBV6-1 and TRBJ2-7; no definite D call. Trimming removed 0 bases from V and 4 bases from J, with 13 bases in between. Germline lookup yields CDR1 MNHNS and CDR2 SASEGT. This CDR3 spans 15 amino acids.

This clonotype was recorded at least ten times. The rearrangement uses TRBV18 and TRBJ1-4; tentative D call: TRBD1 (5 bases). Germline-derived CDR1 and CDR2 are KGHSH and LQKENI. The CDR3 spans 13 residues. The V end was cut by 5 bases, the J end by 4 bases, with 8 bases between. The CDR3 is CASSAGHNEKLFF. The DNA for the CDR3 is TGTGCCAGCTCAGCAGGACATAATGAAAAACTGTTTTTT.

In its sample, this clonotype was seen a few times. The J gene is TRBJ2-5, the V gene TRBV2, with D maybe TRBD1 (6 bases). CDR1 SNHLY and CDR2 FYNNEI come from the germline V gene. CDR3 size: 12 residues. V was clipped by 11 bases and J by 1 base, with 11 bases between them. This chain's CDR3 is CARQDSQETQYF. The CDR3 nucleotides read TGTGCCCGACAGGACAGCCAAGAGACCCAGTACTTC.

The CDR3 loop is CAISVDREETQYF. CDR3 nucleotide sequence: TGTGCCATCAGTGTCGACAGGGAAGAGACCCAGTACTTC. This chain links TRBV10-3 with TRBJ2-5; 7 positions match TRBD1. Germline V lookup: CDR1 ENHRY, CDR2 SYGVKD. J gave up 3 bases and V 4 bases, and 2 bases lay outside the gene matches. This CDR3 has 13 residues.

This chain connects TRBV7-3 to TRBJ2-1; the match to TRBD2 covers 9 bases. Gene TRBJ2-7 matches the end of the DNA better, so the J call may be wrong. The CDR3 has 16 amino acids. Germline CDR1 SGHTA, CDR2 FQGTGA. The CDR3 region is CASSPWGPSGEYEQYF. The CDR3 DNA reads TGTGCCAGCAGCCCGTGGGGGCCTAGCGGGGAGTACGAGCAGTACTTC.

This clonotype was recorded a few times. This sequence joins TRBV27 and TRBJ2-7; D not certain. Trimming left V 3 bases short and J 3 bases short, with 9 bases between. CDR1 and CDR2 (germline): MNHEY, SMNVEV (reference sequence). This CDR3 is 13 amino acids long. The CDR3 sequence: CASSLSRNYEQYF. CDR3 DNA sequence: TGTGCCAGCAGTTTGAGCAGGAACTACGAGCAGTACTTC.

The chain's CDR3 is CASSLRGRSQYF. CDR3 bases: TGTGCCAGCAGTTTGCGGGGGCGATCGCAGTATTTT. This chain links TRBV12-3 or TRBV12-4 with TRBJ2-3, with D possibly TRBD2 on 7 matching bases. Trimming shortened V by 3 bases and J by 10 bases, and 11 bases separated the two germline ends. This CDR3 has 12 residues.

The V gene is TRBV6-5, the J gene TRBJ1-2; 8 bases fit TRBD1. The V segment lost 2 bases and the J segment 10 bases; nucleotides outside the gene matches: 6. This CDR3 is built from 13 residues. Germline CDR1 reads MNHEY; CDR2 reads SVGAGI. DNA of the CDR3: TGTGCCAGCAGTTACCCGACAGGGGACGACTACACCTTC. Encoded protein: CASSYPTGDDYTF.

The chain recombines TRBV4-1 with TRBJ2-7, with a possible D match to TRBD1 (5 bases). Per germline, CDR1 MGHRA and CDR2 YSYEKL. The CDR3 length is 17 residues. V gave up 3 bases and J gave up 0 bases, with 18 bases separating them. This chain's CDR3 is CASSHGAGPESSYEQYF. For the CDR3, the DNA is TGCGCCAGCAGCCATGGGGCAGGGCCAGAGAGCTCCTACGAGCAGTACTTC.

V usage is TRBV7-9 and J usage is TRBJ1-2; tentatively, D is TRBD1 (6 bases). Trimming removed 2 bases at V and 4 bases at J, with 17 bases between. This CDR3 is built from 16 residues. Per germline, CDR1 SEHNR and CDR2 FQNEAQ (reference sequence). DNA for the CDR3: TGTGCCAGCAGCTTAAAGGGAGGGGGATTGTTCTATGGCTACACCTTC. This encodes CASSLKGGGLFYGYTF.

The J gene is TRBJ1-1, the V gene TRBV5-1; 9 bases map to TRBD1. The CDR3 is 14 amino acids. V was pared by 4 bases and J by 2 bases, with 3 bases of the junction left unmatched. Germline CDR1 SGHRS, CDR2 YFSETQ. In DNA form, the CDR3 reads TGCGCCAGCAGCACGACAGGGGGAAACACTGAAGCTTTCTTT. Its protein is CASSTTGGNTEAFF. Full variable domain (remainder filled in from reference TRBV5-1 and TRBJ1-1): KAGVTQTPRYLIKTRGQQVTLSCSPISGHRSVSWYQQTPGQGLQFLFEYFSETQRNKGNFPGRFSGRQFSNSRSEMNVSTLELGDSALYLCASSTTGGNTEAFFGQGTRLTVV.

The rearrangement links TRBV7-6 to TRBJ2-1; D is possibly TRBD2 (7 bases). The CDR3 is 16 amino acids. V lost 6 bases, J lost 1 base, and 16 bases lay in between. Germline V gene sequence: CDR1 SGHVS, CDR2 FNYEAQ. For the CDR3, the DNA is TGTGCCAGCAGGGGGAGGGGGTGGGGTTCCTACAATGAGCAGTTCTTC. Translated, it gives CASRGRGWGSYNEQFF.

This clonotype was counted between two and nine times. This chain links TRBV10-1 with TRBJ2-7, with D maybe TRBD2 (5 bases). V was shortened by 5 bases and J by 5 bases, with 13 bases between the two germline ends. The CDR3 is made up of 13 amino acids. Germline CDR1 and CDR2: WNHNN and SYGVQD (reference sequence). The CDR3 is CASSLREFNEQYF. The CDR3 region has the DNA TGCGCCAGCAGTCTTCGGGAATTCAACGAGCAGTACTTC.

This clonotype was found many times. The chain carries TRBV10-3 and TRBJ2-1; 8 nucleotides agree with TRBD2. The germline V gene encodes CDR1 ENHRY and CDR2 SYGVKD. Trimming cost V 5 bases and J 5 bases; bases outside gene matches: 8. The CDR3 runs to 15 residues. As DNA, the CDR3 is TGTGCCATCAGTAGGGGAACTAGCGGAAACAATGAGCAGTTCTTC. Amino acid sequence: CAISRGTSGNNEQFF.

This clonotype was observed once. The chain uses TRBV7-9 and TRBJ1-4, with 7 nucleotides matching TRBD1. Germline CDR1 reads SEHNR; CDR2 reads FQNEAQ (reference sequence). V dropped 5 bases and J dropped 7; count of bases not matched to a gene: 10. The CDR3 runs to 15 residues. CDR3 in amino acids: CASSPRDSQSEKLFF. CDR3 coding DNA: TGTGCCAGCAGCCCCCGGGACAGTCAAAGTGAAAAACTGTTTTTT.

V and J are TRBV9 and TRBJ2-3; D uncertain. The CDR3 is made up of 14 amino acids. From germline, CDR1 is SGDLS and CDR2 YYNGEE. The V end lost 0 bases, the J end lost 2 bases, and 7 bases lay between the germline ends. CDR3 coding DNA: TGTGCCAGCAGCGTAGAAGAGCTCACAGATACGCAGTATTTT. As protein: CASSVEELTDTQYF.

This clonotype turned up a few times. The chain joins TRBV6-4 to TRBJ2-2, with D unclear. V lost 7 bases, J lost 4 bases, and 7 bases lay in between. There are 12 residues in the CDR3. CDR1 and CDR2 (germline): MRHNA, SNTAGT. The CDR3 DNA follows: TGTGCCAGCATCGTTTTCACCGGGGAGCTGTTTTTT. It translates to CASIVFTGELFF.

This clonotype was detected ten times or more. The rearrangement joins TRBV27 to TRBJ2-1; D gene uncertain. The germline V gene encodes CDR1 MNHEY and CDR2 SMNVEV (reference sequence). Trimming took off 2 bases at V and 4 bases at J, with 6 bases between the two ends. The CDR3 spans 13 residues. DNA of the CDR3: TGTGCCAGCAGTTTAGAGAGGTACAATGAGCAGTTCTTC. Translated, it gives CASSLERYNEQFF.

This clonotype has more than one count but fewer than ten. This sequence joins TRBV6-1 and TRBJ2-5; D is possibly TRBD1 (5 bases). The CDR3 covers 14 residues. The ends were cut back, 2 bases at V and 5 bases at J, with 12 bases in the middle. CDR1 MNHNS and CDR2 SASEGT come from the germline V gene. The CDR3 DNA follows: TGTGCCAGCAGTGAACAGGGCCTAGGGGAGACCCAGTACTTC. Translating gives CASSEQGLGETQYF.

The rearrangement uses TRBV6-1 and TRBJ2-5; TRBD2 matches 14 bases. Judging by the DNA end, TRBJ2-1 fits better; the J call may be wrong. This CDR3 is 17 amino acids long. Germline V gives CDR1 MNHNS, CDR2 SASEGT. The CDR3 reads CATTYPGLAGVVPEQFF. CDR3 nucleotide sequence: TGTGCCACGACTTACCCGGGACTAGCGGGAGTCGTACCCGAGCAGTTCTTC.

This clonotype was counted between two and nine times. A much larger clone differs from this one at a single base, so this may be a read error. The chain has TRBV7-9 and TRBJ2-5; 10 bases are a match to TRBD1. The end of the DNA is better explained by TRBJ2-7, so the J call may be wrong. Germline V CDR1 and CDR2: SEHNR, FQNEAQ (reference sequence). This CDR3 region has 14 residues. CDR3 sequence: CASGLWTGGYEQYF. Written as DNA, the CDR3 is TGTGCCAGCGGCCTCTGGACAGGGGGCTACGAGCAGTACTTC.